These 13 T cell receptor beta chains were all obtained from the same sample, sequenced in a study of T cell clones after liver transplantation. Sequencing used immunoSEQ multiplex PCR; TCRdb keeps in-frame clones, though not all of them. Of approximately 100,000 clones in the sample, under 90% are singletons; the top ten hold around 2.9%. Sequenced material: CD4+ T cells from blood, taken 45 to 50 months after liver transplant. The receptors were sampled from a human patient who received a liver transplant. Some T cells may have originated in the graft donor.

The rearrangement joins TRBV5-8 to TRBJ2-7, with D possibly TRBD2 on 5 matching bases. V dropped 2 bases and J dropped 5 bases, with 11 bases sitting between them. The CDR3 loop spans 13 amino acids. CDR1 is SGHTS and CDR2 is YDEGEE in the germline V gene. The CDR3 sequence: CASSLTRIDEQYF. The CDR3 DNA reads as TGTGCCAGCAGCTTAACTAGAATCGACGAGCAGTACTTC. Complete variable domain (other parts from reference TRBV5-8 and TRBJ2-7): EAGVTQSPTHLIKTRGQQATLRCSPISGHTSVYWYQQALGLGLQFLLWYDEGEERNRGNFPPRFSGRQFPNYSSELNVNALELEDSALYLCASSLTRIDEQYFGPGTRLTVT.

This chain uses TRBV12-5 with TRBJ1-5, with D tentatively TRBD1 (5 bases). The germline V gene encodes CDR1 LGHNT and CDR2 FRNRAP. Deletions cut 4 bases from V and 3 bases from J, with 16 bases between. This CDR3 region has 16 residues. In DNA form, the CDR3 reads TGTGCTAGTGGTTGTATGGGGGAGTGGGACAATCAGCCCCAGCATTTT. Translation: CASGCMGEWDNQPQHF.

The chain uses TRBV18 and TRBJ1-2, with D possibly matching TRBD1 (5 bases). The V end lost 6 bases, the J end lost 7 bases, and 21 bases lay between the germline ends. Germline CDR1 is KGHSH and CDR2 is LQKENI. The CDR3 has 15 residues. In nucleotides, the CDR3 is TGTGCCAGCTCTATTCCCCAGGGCGCCCTGGGTGGCTACACCTTC. This sequence encodes CASSIPQGALGGYTF.

V and J are TRBV27 and TRBJ1-2; D is unclear. This CDR3 contains 14 residues. V shed 4 bases and J shed 3 bases, with 12 bases lying between them. Germline assignment: CDR1 MNHEY and CDR2 SMNVEV (reference sequence). The chain's CDR3 is CASSYSTQDYGYTF. CDR3 sequence (DNA): TGTGCCAGCAGTTACTCGACTCAAGACTATGGCTACACCTTC.

This chain links TRBV5-1 with TRBJ2-3, with 11 bases that match TRBD2. The CDR3 has 20 residues. The germline V gene has CDR1 SGHRS and CDR2 YFSETQ. V shed 2 bases, J shed 4 bases, and the junction held 18 bases outside the gene matches. The CDR3 bases are TGCGCCAGCAGCTTAAGACTAGCGGGATTCCCCACCGGGCGCTCAGATACGCAGTATTTT. Protein: CASSLRLAGFPTGRSDTQYF.

This chain uses TRBV19 with TRBJ2-3, with 9 bases lining up with TRBD2. Germline CDR1 is LNHDA and CDR2 is SQIVND (reference sequence). The CDR3 spans 15 residues. V was pared by 5 bases and J by 7 bases, with 10 bases of the junction left unmatched. The CDR3 region is CASSGGLAGTNTQYF. For the CDR3, the DNA is TGTGCCAGTAGTGGAGGGCTAGCGGGAACAAATACGCAGTATTTT.

The CDR3 loop reads CASSPRDRVGTEAFF. The CDR3, as DNA: TGTGCCAGCAGCCCCCGGGACAGGGTTGGCACTGAAGCTTTCTTT. The chain couples TRBV7-8 to TRBJ1-1, with 9 bases fitting TRBD1. Germline CDR1 SGHVS, CDR2 FQNEAQ. This CDR3 region has 15 residues. Trimming at V came to 5 bases and at J to 4 bases, leaving 8 bases not matched to a gene.

V gene TRBV28 combines with J gene TRBJ2-7; TRBD2 might be the D (6 bases). V was pared by 2 bases and J by 6 bases, with 20 bases between. The germline CDR1 and CDR2 sequences are MDHEN and SYDVKM. The CDR3 consists of 16 residues. In nucleotides, the CDR3 is TGTGCCAGCAGTTTAGGCACACGGAGGGGATTTGGCGAGCAGTACTTC. Translating gives CASSLGTRRGFGEQYF.

This sequence joins TRBV18 and TRBJ1-1, with TRBD1 identical over 8 bases. CDR3 length equals 15 residues. V lost 2 bases and J lost 2; bases outside the gene matches: 4. Germline CDR1 KGHSH, CDR2 LQKENI. This CDR3 is CASSPSQGDNTEAFF. CDR3 sequence (DNA): TGTGCCAGCTCACCATCACAGGGGGATAACACTGAAGCTTTCTTT.

The chain uses TRBV19 and TRBJ2-7, with 9 bases fitting TRBD2. CDR3 length equals 17 residues. Trimming removed 5 bases from V and 0 bases from J; junction bases left unmatched: 11. Germline values: CDR1 LNHDA, CDR2 SQIVND (reference sequence). CDR3 nucleotide sequence: TGTGCCAGTAGTGCCCGAAGGCTAGCGGGAAGCTCCTACGAGCAGTACTTC. Its protein product is CASSARRLAGSSYEQYF.

V usage is TRBV19 and J usage is TRBJ2-5, with TRBD1 as a possible D gene (5 bases). This CDR3 is built from 17 residues. Trimming stripped 3 bases from V and 1 base from J, with 18 bases between. From germline, CDR1 is LNHDA and CDR2 SQIVND (reference sequence). The CDR3, as DNA: TGTGCCAGTAGTATGGGCTGGGGCAGCGCCAGCCAAGAGACCCAGTACTTC. This gives the protein CASSMGWGSASQETQYF. Combining the CDR3 with reference TRBV19 and TRBJ2-5 gives the whole variable domain DGGITQSPKYLFRKEGQNVTLSCEQNLNHDAMYWYRQDPGQGLRLIYYSQIVNDFQKGDIAEGYSVSREKKESFPLTVTSAQKNPTAFYLCASSMGWGSASQETQYFGPGTRLLVL.

The V and J genes are TRBV5-1 and TRBJ1-4, with TRBD1 as a possible D gene (5 bases). Germline V gene sequence: CDR1 SGHRS, CDR2 YFSETQ. V was pared by 2 bases and J by 6 bases, with 14 bases between. This CDR3 has 15 residues. The DNA of the CDR3 is TGCGCCAGCAGCTTCAGTGGGGGTAGGGATGAAAAACTGTTTTTT. Protein sequence: CASSFSGGRDEKLFF.

V gene TRBV7-7 combines with J gene TRBJ2-1; 7 bases are a match to TRBD2. In germline, CDR1 is SSHAT, CDR2 FNYEAQ (reference sequence). V lost 6 bases and J lost 9; bases outside the gene matches: 11. The CDR3 sequence is 14 residues long. The chain's CDR3 is CASSRTRAESEQFF. In nucleotides, the CDR3 is TGTGCCAGCAGTCGGACTAGGGCCGAGAGTGAGCAGTTCTTC.